Reported below is one TCR beta chain. Unmatched junction bases numbered 2, after V lost 4 bases and J lost 1 base. Germline-derived CDR1 and CDR2 are SGHNT and YYREEE (reference sequence). The CDR3 runs 14 residues. The data were obtained in a study of shared clonotypes between healthy human individuals. The repertoire was sequenced with immunoSEQ multiplex PCR; TCRdb's copy has only in-frame clones and lacks some. The profile shows about 530,000 clones, less than 96% of them singletons. It was into CD45RA+ naive and CD45RA-negative memory subsets that the CD4+ cells were split. This TCR was recovered from a woman aged 25 to 39 in good health. The J gene is TRBJ2-1, the V gene TRBV5-4; 7 bases are shared with TRBD1. Source material: naive CD4+ T cells sorted from blood. Subset defined: CD45RA+ positively selected. CDR3 nucleotide sequence: TGTGCCAGCAGCAAACAGGGGTCCTACAATGAGCAGTTCTTC. It specifies CASSKQGSYNEQFF.